This passage covers 7 T cell receptor delta chains from one sample sequenced in a study of human gamma delta and Vdelta1 T cells. Which antigens these TCRs recognize remains unknown. TCRdb fed the PCR reads to CATT. The table lists several thousand delta-chain clones, approximately 41% of them singletons, with 5.9% in the top ten. The sequenced sample consisted of Vdelta1 gamma-delta T cells from blood grown in culture (DOT cells). The receptors derive from a human donor in good health.

The chain combines TRDV1 with TRDJ1, with 10 bases fitting TRDD3. J lost 1 base, V lost 3 bases, and 23 bases had no gene match. The CDR3 spans 22 residues. Germline CDR1 reads TSWWSYY; CDR2 reads QGS. CDR3 nucleotides: TGTGCTCTTGGGGACATAATATTCCCTACTGGGGGATTCCTCTTGGGCACCGATAAACTCATCTTT. Protein product: CALGDIIFPTGGFLLGTDKLIF.

The rearrangement uses TRDV1 and TRDJ1; 7 bases are a match to TRDD3. Per germline, CDR1 TSWWSYY and CDR2 QGS. This CDR3 has 19 amino acids. V lost 2 bases, J lost 3 bases, and 18 bases stayed unmatched. The CDR3 reads CALGESELLLGIGPDKLIF. CDR3 in DNA: TGTGCTCTTGGGGAATCCGAGTTGTTACTGGGGATAGGACCCGATAAACTCATCTTT.

The chain combines TRDV1 with TRDJ1, with 8 bases aligning to TRDD3. CDR1 is TSWWSYY, CDR2 QGS, per germline. The CDR3 is made up of 22 amino acids. J gave up 4 bases and V 5 bases, and 30 bases lay outside the gene matches. Written as DNA, the CDR3 is TGTGCTCTTGGGCTACTCGGGGGTTTAAAAAGTTTGTGTGGGGGATTGGGCGATAAACTCATCTTT. Its protein is CALGLLGGLKSLCGGLGDKLIF.

A remark on this clone: Its ends do not fully match the called genes, so a read error is possible. The chain couples TRDV1 to TRDJ1, with 8 bases that match TRDD3. The CDR3 is made up of 16 amino acids. The germline gives CDR1 TSWWSYY, CDR2 QGS. The chain's CDR3 is CAPGEDVGDHTDKLIF. CDR3 bases: TGTGCTCCTGGGGAAGATGTGGGGGATCATACCGATAAACTCATCTTT.

Remarks on this clone: Other nucleotide sequences from this sample produce the same CDR3. V usage is TRDV1 and J usage is TRDJ1; TRDD3 matches at 12 bases. This CDR3 contains 21 residues. Germline V gene lookup returns CDR1 TSWWSYY and CDR2 QGS. Trimming cost V 5 bases and J 2 bases; bases outside gene matches: 21. CDR3 sequence (DNA): TGTGCTCTTGGGCTCCTTCCTCCTTTTGATACTGGGGGATACAGGACCGATAAACTCATCTTT. Protein sequence: CALGLLPPFDTGGYRTDKLIF.

The V gene is TRDV1, the J gene TRDJ1, with 7 bases identical to TRDD3. Germline CDR1 is TSWWSYY and CDR2 is QGS. Germline trimming cut 5 bases from V and 0 bases from J; bases unmatched to any gene: 54. The CDR3 extends over 31 amino acids. The CDR3 coding sequence is TGTGCTCTTGGGAACCTACGGCAAAAGAAAAATCGAAGTACTGGGGAACACGCAATGTACACATTTCCGAATTACACCGATAAACTCATCTTT. As protein: CALGNLRQKKNRSTGEHAMYTFPNYTDKLIF.

The chain employs TRDV1 and TRDJ1; TRDD2 matches at 8 bases. Per the germline V gene, CDR1 is TSWWSYY and CDR2 is QGS. This CDR3 spans 22 amino acids. V trimming: 2 bases; J trimming: 0 bases; junction bases outside the gene matches: 23. The CDR3: CALGEKRLPTYWPGEYTDKLIF. CDR3 sequence (DNA): TGTGCTCTTGGGGAAAAGCGTCTTCCTACCTACTGGCCGGGGGAGTACACCGATAAACTCATCTTT.